The rows below give T cell receptor beta chains drawn from one sample of a study of a mutant IDH1 vaccine in newly diagnosed glioma. The data were produced by immunoSEQ multiplex PCR, yet TCRdb's version contains in-frame clones alone and is incomplete. The sample holds roughly 51,000 clones, about 80% seen once. For these receptors, no antigen is known. The source was PBMCs, collected from a glioma patient whose treatment included an IDH1 peptide vaccine. The source of these receptors is a woman aged 18-30 years with glioma. Some clones in this sample may be carry-over from other donors' samples. Both conserved end residues are part of each CDR3. Fields, in order: J gene, CDR3 length, V gene, D gene, clone size, CDR3 protein, CDR3 DNA. D genes are given only for firm matches. Where a row states a size, it is once, few, many or the class of an expanded clone; other rows omit it.

TRBJ1-1,14,TRBV7-2,-,-,CASSLTPRNTEAFF,TGTGCCAGCAGCTTAACCCCAAGGAACACTGAAGCTTTCTTT
TRBJ2-3,17,TRBV5-4,TRBD2,few,CASSLPASGVGADTQYF,TGTGCCAGCAGCTTGCCCGCTAGCGGGGTGGGGGCAGATACGCAGTATTTT
TRBJ2-3,15,TRBV6-4,-,-,CASSDSGGEVDTQYF,TGTGCCAGCAGTGACTCGGGGGGAGAGGTGGATACGCAGTATTTT
TRBJ1-6,14,TRBV5-6,-,few,CASHLASHDPPLHF,TGTGCCAGCCACCTGGCCTCACATGACCCACCCCTCCACTTT
TRBJ1-2,13,TRBV6-1,-,-,CASSRDQAGGYTF,TGTGCCAGCAGTCGGGATCAGGCGGGGGGCTACACCTTC
TRBJ2-1,12,TRBV9,-,-,CASRGNSNEQFF,TGTGCCAGCAGAGGGAATAGCAATGAGCAGTTCTTC
TRBJ2-7,16,TRBV7-8,-,-,CASSHRERDTSYEQYF,TGTGCCAGCAGCCATAGGGAGCGGGACACGTCTTACGAGCAGTACTTC
TRBJ1-6,15,TRBV7-6,-,-,CASSLDPRDNSPLHF,TGTGCCAGCAGCTTAGACCCCAGGGATAATTCACCCCTCCACTTT
TRBJ2-7,16,TRBV7-9,-,-,CASSFGGPQSSYEQYF,TGTGCCAGCAGTTTTGGAGGACCCCAAAGCTCCTACGAGCAGTACTTC
TRBJ1-1,11,TRBV30,TRBD1,few,CAWSTGGIAFF,TGTGCCTGGAGCACAGGGGGTATAGCTTTCTTT
TRBJ1-2,13,TRBV4-2,-,-,CASSQDRGVSAAF,TGTGCCAGCAGCCAAGATAGAGGGGTCAGCGCCGCCTTC
TRBJ1-5,12,TRBV5-6,-,once,CASSFLNQPQHF,TGTGCCAGCAGCTTTCTGAATCAGCCCCAGCATTTT
TRBJ2-7,13,TRBV29-1,TRBD2,-,CSVARGARYEQYF,TGCAGCGTTGCGCGGGGGGCTCGCTACGAGCAGTACTTC
TRBJ1-4,20,TRBV10-3,TRBD1,-,CAISESSGTGFLSTNEKLFF,TGTGCCATCAGTGAGTCTAGCGGGACAGGGTTTTTGTCCACTAATGAAAAACTGTTTTTT
TRBJ1-4,13,TRBV5-1,-,few,CASSSGSNEKLFF,TGCGCCAGCAGCTCGGGCAGTAATGAAAAACTGTTTTTT
TRBJ2-7,15,TRBV5-4,TRBD2,-,CASSLAGTSAYEQYF,TGTGCCAGCAGCCTAGCCGGGACTAGCGCCTACGAGCAGTACTTC
TRBJ1-3,14,TRBV6-6,TRBD1,-,CASSSRDRGNTIYF,TGTGCCAGCAGTTCCCGGGACAGGGGAAACACCATATATTTT
TRBJ2-2,15,TRBV7-3,-,-,CASSVLGGDTGELFF,TGTGCCAGCAGCGTTTTAGGGGGGGACACCGGGGAGCTGTTTTTT
TRBJ1-3,16,TRBV27,-,few,CASSKTPPASGNTIYF,TGTGCTAGCAGTAAGACTCCTCCAGCCTCTGGAAACACCATATATTTT
TRBJ2-7,15,TRBV6-5,-,-,CASSYSMEQDYEQYF,TGTGCCAGCAGTTACTCGATGGAACAGGACTACGAGCAGTACTTC
TRBJ2-7,12,TRBV30,-,-,CACITGLNEQYF,TGTGCCTGCATAACAGGGTTAAACGAGCAGTACTTC
TRBJ2-4,14,TRBV7-2,TRBD1,-,CASSSGVSGGIQYF,TGTGCCAGCAGCTCAGGGGTATCAGGGGGCATTCAGTACTTC
TRBJ1-5,14,TRBV27,-,few,CASSLQGSSQPQHF,TGTGCCAGCAGTTTACAGGGATCTAGTCAGCCCCAGCATTTT
TRBJ2-7,15,TRBV19,-,once,CASSPQGQNAYEQYF,TGTGCCAGTAGTCCGCAGGGACAAAATGCCTACGAGCAGTACTTC
TRBJ2-3,15,TRBV5-1,TRBD2,-,CASSLDSGSTDTQYF,TGCGCCAGCAGCTTGGATAGCGGGAGCACAGATACGCAGTATTTT
TRBJ2-5,17,TRBV5-1,TRBD1,-,CASSFVTRITGGETQYF,TGCGCCAGCAGCTTCGTCACCCGGATTACAGGGGGAGAGACCCAGTACTTC
TRBJ2-6,14,TRBV6-5,-,-,CASSRLSGANVLTF,TGTGCCAGCAGCCGCCTATCTGGGGCCAACGTCCTGACTTTC
TRBJ1-2,15,TRBV18,-,-,CASSPYDLGNYGYTF,TGTGCCAGCTCACCCTACGACCTAGGGAACTATGGCTACACCTTC
TRBJ2-7,13,TRBV10-2,-,-,CASTRAPSYEQYF,TGCGCCAGCACCAGGGCCCCCTCCTACGAGCAGTACTTC
TRBJ2-2,15,TRBV6-1,-,-,CASSEGRLYTGELFF,TGTGCCAGCAGTGAAGGCCGGCTTTACACCGGGGAGCTGTTTTTT
TRBJ2-7,15,TRBV2,TRBD2,-,CASSEAALAVYEQYF,TGTGCCAGCAGTGAAGCTGCACTAGCGGTATACGAGCAGTACTTC
TRBJ1-5,18,TRBV7-8,-,-,CASSFSSREGQGNQPQHF,TGTGCCAGCAGCTTTTCCTCCCGGGAGGGGCAGGGCAATCAGCCCCAGCATTTT
TRBJ1-2,15,TRBV5-6,TRBD1,-,CASSPLRGQFYGYTF,TGTGCCAGCAGCCCGCTTAGGGGGCAGTTCTATGGCTACACCTTC